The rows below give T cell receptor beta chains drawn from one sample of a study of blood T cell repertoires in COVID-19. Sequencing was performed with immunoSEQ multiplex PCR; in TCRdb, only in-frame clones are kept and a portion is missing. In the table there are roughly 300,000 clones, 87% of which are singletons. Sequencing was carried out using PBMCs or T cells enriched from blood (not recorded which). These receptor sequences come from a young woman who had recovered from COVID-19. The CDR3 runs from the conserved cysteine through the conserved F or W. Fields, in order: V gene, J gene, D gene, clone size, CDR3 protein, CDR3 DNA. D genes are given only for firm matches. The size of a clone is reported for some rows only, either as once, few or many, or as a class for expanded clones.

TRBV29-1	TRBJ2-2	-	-	CSVSGVNTGELFF	TGCAGCGTTTCGGGGGTTAACACCGGGGAGCTGTTTTTT
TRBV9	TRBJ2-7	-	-	CASSDHSHSYEQYF	TGTGCCAGCAGCGACCACAGCCACTCCTACGAGCAGTACTTC
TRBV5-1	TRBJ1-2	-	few	CASSLVSGGTYGYTF	TGCGCCAGCAGCTTGGTGTCGGGGGGTACCTATGGCTACACCTTC
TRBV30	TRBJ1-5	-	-	CAWSVGSEGPQHF	TGTGCCTGGAGTGTAGGGTCAGAGGGGCCCCAGCATTTT
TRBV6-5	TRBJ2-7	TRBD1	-	CASKDRGLLYEQYF	TGTGCCAGCAAGGACAGGGGGCTCCTTTACGAGCAGTACTTC
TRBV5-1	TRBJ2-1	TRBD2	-	CASSLPSGNNEQFF	TGCGCCAGCAGCTTGCCTAGCGGGAACAATGAGCAGTTCTTC
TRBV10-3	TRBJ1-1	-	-	CAMAPTGNTEAFF	TGTGCCATGGCCCCGACAGGGAACACTGAAGCTTTCTTT
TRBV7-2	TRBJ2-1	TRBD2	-	CASSPSGPGGGSYNEQFF	TGTGCCAGCAGCCCAAGCGGGCCCGGCGGGGGCTCCTACAATGAGCAGTTCTTC
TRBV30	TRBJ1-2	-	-	CAWSVRGWGHYGYTF	TGTGCCTGGAGTGTACGAGGCTGGGGCCACTATGGCTACACCTTC
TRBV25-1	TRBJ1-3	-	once	CASSEPTATSGNTIYF	TGTGCCAGCAGTGAGCCTACAGCTACCTCTGGAAACACCATATATTTT
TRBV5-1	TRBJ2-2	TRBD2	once	CASSPASSGQNTGELFF	TGCGCCAGCAGCCCAGCCTCTAGCGGACAGAACACCGGGGAGCTGTTTTTT